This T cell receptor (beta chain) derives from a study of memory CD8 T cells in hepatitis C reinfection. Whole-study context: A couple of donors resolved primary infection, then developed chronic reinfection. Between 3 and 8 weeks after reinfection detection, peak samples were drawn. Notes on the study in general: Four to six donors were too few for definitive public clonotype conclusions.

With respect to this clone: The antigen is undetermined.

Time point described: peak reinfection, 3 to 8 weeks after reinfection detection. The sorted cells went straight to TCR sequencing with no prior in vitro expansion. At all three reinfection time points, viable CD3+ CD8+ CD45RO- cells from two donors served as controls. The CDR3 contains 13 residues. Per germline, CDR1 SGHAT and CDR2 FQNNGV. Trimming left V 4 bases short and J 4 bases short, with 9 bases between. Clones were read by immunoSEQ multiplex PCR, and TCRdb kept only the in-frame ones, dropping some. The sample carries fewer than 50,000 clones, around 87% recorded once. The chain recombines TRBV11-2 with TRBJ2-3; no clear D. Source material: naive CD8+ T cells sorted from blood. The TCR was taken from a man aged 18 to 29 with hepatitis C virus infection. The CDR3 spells CASSSVSADTQYF. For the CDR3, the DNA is TGTGCCAGCAGCTCGGTTAGTGCAGATACGCAGTATTTT. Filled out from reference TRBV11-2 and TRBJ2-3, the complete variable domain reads EAGVAQSPRYKIIEKRQSVAFWCNPISGHATLYWYQQILGQGPKLLIQFQNNGVVDDSQLPKDRFSAERLKGVDSTLKIQPAKLEDSAVYLCASSSVSADTQYFGPGTRLTVL.